Listed below are T cell receptor beta chains from one sample, sequenced in a study of blood T cell repertoires in COVID-19. Data came from immunoSEQ multiplex PCR; TCRdb stores just in-frame clones and leaves some out. The table lists around 330,000 clones, around 88% of them singletons. Source material: peripheral blood. The receptors here all came from a woman aged 30 to 39 with COVID-19, enrolled during active disease. CDR3s include the opening cysteine and the closing phenylalanine or tryptophan. D genes are given only for firm matches. Some rows have no size entry. The others give once, few or many, or a class for an expanded clone.

>.|TRBD2|TRBV13|TRBJ2-3
CASSTGTRFSDTQYF
TGTGCCAGCAGTACCGGGACTAGATTTTCAGATACGCAGTATTTT
>.|.|TRBV9|TRBJ2-2
CASSVEQGNTGELFF
TGTGCCAGCAGCGTAGAACAGGGAAACACCGGGGAGCTGTTTTTT
>.|.|TRBV5-6|TRBJ2-1
CASSYRSGFYNEQFF
TGTGCCAGCAGCTACCGGTCGGGTTTTTACAATGAGCAGTTCTTC
>.|TRBD1|TRBV11-2|TRBJ1-3
CASSAITGVGNTIYF
TGTGCCAGCAGCGCGATCACAGGGGTTGGAAACACCATATATTTT
>.|TRBD2|TRBV2|TRBJ2-3
CAGKLAYATDTQYF
TGTGCCGGGAAACTAGCGTATGCAACAGATACGCAGTATTTT
>.|.|TRBV3-1/TRBV3-2|TRBJ1-3
CASSPVSGNTIYF
TGTGCCAGCAGCCCGGTGTCTGGAAACACCATATATTTT
>.|.|TRBV10-3|TRBJ1-1
CAIGTRNTEAFF
TGTGCCATTGGGACACGGAACACTGAAGCTTTCTTT
>.|TRBD1|TRBV19|TRBJ1-1
CASSRDRNTEAFF
TGTGCCAGTAGTAGGGACAGAAACACTGAAGCTTTCTTT
>.|TRBD1|TRBV14|TRBJ1-1
CASSQGKGGIDTEAFF
TGTGCCAGCAGCCAAGGTAAAGGGGGCATTGACACTGAAGCTTTCTTT
>once|.|TRBV3-1/TRBV3-2|TRBJ1-2
CASSRRGELYGYTF
TGTGCCAGCAGCCGCCGGGGAGAACTCTATGGCTACACCTTC
>.|TRBD1|TRBV5-1|TRBJ1-1
CASSLVQGQGLHTEAFF
TGCGCCAGCAGCTTGGTGCAAGGACAGGGTTTACACACTGAAGCTTTCTTT
>few|TRBD1|TRBV2|TRBJ1-1
CASSDLVQGGTEAFF
TGTGCCAGCAGTGATTTGGTACAGGGGGGGACTGAAGCTTTCTTT
>.|.|TRBV7-3|TRBJ2-2
CASSSGLRPYTGELFF
TGTGCCAGCAGCTCGGGACTCCGGCCCTATACCGGGGAGCTGTTTTTT
>once|.|TRBV11-2|TRBJ1-3
CASSFQGLSTLSGNTIYF
TGTGCCAGCAGCTTTCAGGGGCTATCAACCCTATCTGGAAACACCATATATTTT
>.|.|TRBV19|TRBJ1-1
CASSIPRGVGNTEAFF
TGTGCCAGTAGTATTCCCAGGGGTGTAGGGAACACTGAAGCTTTCTTT
>.|.|TRBV6-5|TRBJ1-5
CASRRSENQPQHF
TGTGCCAGCAGGCGGTCGGAAAATCAGCCCCAGCATTTT
>.|.|TRBV2|TRBJ1-2
CASYRQLDYGYTF
TGTGCCAGCTACCGACAGTTGGACTATGGCTACACCTTC
>.|.|TRBV28|TRBJ2-5
CASSLPTLETQYF
TGTGCCAGCAGTTTACCTACTCTAGAGACCCAGTACTTC
>.|.|TRBV15|TRBJ1-2
CATSSRNRANGYTF
TGTGCCACCAGCAGCCGGAACAGGGCGAATGGCTACACCTTC
>.|.|TRBV3-1/TRBV3-2|TRBJ1-4
CASSQDSGNTLEKLFF
TGTGCCAGCAGCCAAGATTCCGGTAATACTTTGGAAAAACTGTTTTTT
>.|.|TRBV2|TRBJ1-3
CASSESGMGGFSGNTIYF
TGTGCCAGCAGTGAATCCGGTATGGGGGGGTTCTCTGGAAACACCATATATTTT
>.|.|TRBV11-2|TRBJ1-1
CASSPQLVGGEAFF
TGTGCCAGCAGCCCCCAACTCGTGGGGGGTGAAGCTTTCTTT
>.|.|TRBV5-5|TRBJ2-2
CATKTGHQINTGELFF
TGTGCCACCAAGACAGGACACCAGATTAACACCGGGGAGCTGTTTTTT
>.|.|TRBV2|TRBJ2-1
CASRTSGHYNEQFF
TGTGCCAGCAGAACCAGCGGTCATTACAATGAGCAGTTCTTC
>.|TRBD1|TRBV27|TRBJ1-2
CASSATGSYGYTF
TGTGCCAGCAGTGCGACAGGGTCCTATGGCTACACCTTC
>.|TRBD1|TRBV14|TRBJ2-7
CASSHLGQGAYEQYF
TGTGCCAGCAGCCACCTGGGACAGGGGGCCTACGAGCAGTACTTC
>.|TRBD1|TRBV6-5|TRBJ1-4
CASSRTGGNEKLFF
TGTGCCAGCAGCAGGACAGGGGGCAATGAAAAACTGTTTTTT
>.|TRBD1|TRBV3-1/TRBV3-2|TRBJ2-1
CASSQRFPGQARKDNEQFF
TGTGCCAGCAGCCAAAGGTTCCCGGGACAGGCCCGAAAGGACAATGAGCAGTTCTTC
>.|TRBD1|TRBV11-3|TRBJ2-5
CASSPRTGQKTQYF
TGTGCCAGCAGCCCTCGGACAGGGCAAAAGACCCAGTACTTC
>.|.|TRBV6-1|TRBJ2-2
CASSEGPDTGELFF
TGTGCCAGCAGTGAAGGGCCCGACACCGGGGAGCTGTTTTTT
>.|TRBD1|TRBV27|TRBJ2-5
CASSPRGLRETQYF
TGTGCCAGCAGTCCCAGGGGGCTAAGGGAGACCCAGTACTTC
>.|.|TRBV6-5|TRBJ1-2
CASLARNYGYTF
TGTGCCAGTTTAGCTCGTAACTATGGCTACACCTTC
>.|.|TRBV27|TRBJ1-2
CASSFYRGGEGYTF
TGTGCCAGCAGTTTCTACCGCGGTGGAGAGGGCTACACCTTC
>once|.|TRBV4-2|TRBJ1-1
CASSVQGLNTEAFF
TGTGCCAGCAGCGTCCAGGGGTTGAACACTGAAGCTTTCTTT
>.|.|TRBV5-8|TRBJ2-7
CAGMTVANEQYF
TGTGCCGGGATGACAGTTGCGAACGAGCAGTACTTC
>.|.|TRBV11-3|TRBJ2-7
CASSLGLIGSYEQYF
TGTGCCAGCAGCTTAGGCCTTATCGGTTCCTACGAGCAGTACTTC
>.|TRBD2|TRBV7-2|TRBJ2-1
CASSLGTSGAEQFF
TGTGCCAGCAGCTTAGGGACTAGCGGGGCTGAGCAGTTCTTC